Listed below are T cell receptor beta chains from one sample, sequenced in a study of blood T cell repertoires in COVID-19. The data were produced by immunoSEQ multiplex PCR, yet TCRdb's version contains in-frame clones alone and is incomplete. This table has about 480,000 clones, around nine tenths appearing once. Sequenced material: PBMCs or T cells enriched from blood (not recorded which). The receptor source for this set is a woman aged 40 to 50 who had recovered from COVID-19. CDR3s include the opening cysteine and the closing phenylalanine or tryptophan. The D gene is left open where the match is weak. Not every row has a clone size; where given, it reads once, few, many or a size class.

J gene | V gene | clone size | D gene | CDR3 protein | CDR3 DNA
TRBJ1-2 | TRBV6-2/TRBV6-3 | NA | NA | CASSSNAFPAGGYTF | TGTGCCAGCAGTTCCAACGCGTTTCCTGCCGGTGGCTACACCTTC
TRBJ2-7 | TRBV10-3 | once | TRBD2 | CAISNTSGRYEQYF | TGTGCCATCAGCAACACTAGCGGGAGGTACGAGCAGTACTTC
TRBJ2-3 | TRBV6-5 | NA | NA | CASSYDLRDTQYF | TGTGCCAGCAGTTACGACTTGAGGGATACGCAGTATTTT
TRBJ1-2 | TRBV19 | NA | TRBD1 | CASSIYTGDYGYTF | TGTGCCAGTAGTATTTACACAGGGGACTATGGCTACACCTTC
TRBJ2-1 | TRBV18 | once | TRBD2 | CASSPAGEDVEQFF | TGTGCCAGCTCACCCGCGGGAGAGGACGTTGAGCAGTTCTTC
TRBJ1-1 | TRBV27 | NA | NA | CASSLFQGDEAFF | TGTGCCAGCAGTTTATTCCAGGGCGATGAAGCTTTCTTT
TRBJ1-1 | TRBV27 | NA | NA | CASSFNPLSIKNTEAFF | TGTGCCAGCAGTTTTAACCCTCTTAGCATTAAGAACACTGAAGCTTTCTTT
TRBJ2-6 | TRBV21-1 | NA | NA | CASSSQSSGANVLTF | TGTGCCAGCAGCTCACAGTCCTCTGGGGCCAACGTCCTGACTTTC
TRBJ2-7 | TRBV4-3 | NA | NA | CASSPKIRGIPSYEQYF | TGCGCCAGCAGCCCCAAGATCAGAGGGATACCCTCCTACGAGCAGTACTTC
TRBJ2-7 | TRBV19 | NA | NA | CASSSGAGRYEQYF | TGTGCCAGTAGCTCGGGAGCCGGAAGATACGAGCAGTACTTC
TRBJ1-2 | TRBV19 | few | NA | CASSRGGDKDYGYTF | TGTGCCAGTAGTCGCGGGGGGGATAAGGACTATGGCTACACCTTC
TRBJ2-7 | TRBV11-3 | NA | TRBD2 | CASSPHSGRGSYEQYF | TGTGCCAGCAGCCCACATAGCGGGAGAGGTTCCTACGAGCAGTACTTC
TRBJ2-1 | TRBV18 | NA | NA | CASSPTRADNEQFF | TGTGCCAGCTCACCAACCAGGGCCGACAATGAGCAGTTCTTC
TRBJ2-1 | TRBV10-3 | NA | TRBD2 | CAAQTSGSSYNEQFF | TGTGCCGCCCAGACTAGCGGGAGCTCCTACAATGAGCAGTTCTTC
TRBJ2-7 | TRBV2 | once | NA | CASSEQAYEQYF | TGTGCCAGCAGCGAACAGGCTTACGAGCAGTACTTC
TRBJ2-7 | TRBV19 | once | NA | CASRDPGLSTEQYF | TGTGCCTCCCGAGACCCTGGACTGTCGACTGAGCAGTACTTC
TRBJ2-7 | TRBV11-2 | NA | TRBD1 | CASSYDRARYEQYF | TGTGCCAGCAGCTACGACAGGGCGAGGTACGAGCAGTACTTC
TRBJ1-4 | TRBV7-2 | once | NA | CASSEDNANEKLFF | TGTGCCAGCAGCGAGGACAACGCTAATGAAAAACTGTTTTTT
TRBJ2-5 | TRBV18 | NA | NA | CASSPIPGETQYF | TGTGCCAGCTCACCAATCCCAGGAGAGACCCAGTACTTC
TRBJ2-3 | TRBV11-3 | NA | NA | CASSPWTAKDTQYF | TGTGCCAGCAGCCCCTGGACAGCTAAAGATACGCAGTATTTT
TRBJ1-1 | TRBV6-5 | NA | TRBD1 | CASSYQTGEGNTEAFF | TGTGCCAGCAGTTACCAGACAGGGGAAGGGAACACTGAAGCTTTCTTT
TRBJ1-2 | TRBV5-6 | NA | NA | CASGREQGYTF | TGTGCCAGCGGGAGGGAGCAAGGCTACACCTTC
TRBJ2-5 | TRBV30 | NA | NA | CAWSVRELESEETQYF | TGTGCCTGGAGTGTACGGGAGCTTGAGAGCGAAGAGACCCAGTACTTC
TRBJ2-1 | TRBV24-1 | NA | TRBD2 | CATRPGTSGYNEQFF | TGTGCCACCAGACCCGGGACTAGCGGGTACAATGAGCAGTTCTTC